The 18 T cell receptor beta chains below come from one sample, sequenced in a study of cytomegalovirus exposure and HLA in healthy donors. Both 60 Vbeta primers and 13 Jbeta primers went into the PCR. Here immunoSEQ multiplex PCR was the method, and the copy in TCRdb shows in-frame clones only, minus some. The sample holds about 230,000 clones, 70% to 90% seen once. Sequences were obtained from PBMCs. These receptors all come from a girl between 2 and 10 years old in good health and CMV-seronegative.

The DNA for the CDR3 is TGTGCCAGCAGTTATTCGACAGGGTGGCAGTACTTC. Residues: CASSYSTGWQYF. This chain links TRBV6-6 with TRBJ2-7, with 7 bases identical to TRBD1. This CDR3 spans 12 amino acids. The germline gives CDR1 MNHNY, CDR2 SVGAGI (reference sequence). Trimming at V came to 3 bases and at J to 9 bases, leaving 5 bases not matched to a gene.

V usage is TRBV7-9 and J usage is TRBJ2-2; D is possibly TRBD2 (5 bases). Trimming took off 5 bases at V and 8 bases at J, with 12 bases between the two ends. The germline CDR1 and CDR2 sequences are SEHNR and FQNEAQ (reference sequence). CDR3 length: 13 residues. This CDR3 reads CASSPDYIGELFF. The CDR3 DNA sequence: TGTGCCAGCAGCCCAGACTATATTGGGGAGCTGTTTTTT.

The V call is TRBV11-2, the J call TRBJ2-7; 7 bases align to TRBD1. J was trimmed by 3 bases and V by 5 bases; bases with no gene match: 10. This CDR3 spans 15 amino acids. From germline, CDR1 is SGHAT and CDR2 FQNNGV. CDR3 in DNA: TGTGCCAGCAGCCCAAATCTAGACAGGGACTACGAGCAGTACTTC. Translation gives CASSPNLDRDYEQYF.

V usage is TRBV6-1 and J usage is TRBJ1-2; D not certain. Trimming left V 6 bases short and J 8 bases short, with 16 bases between. The V gene's germline CDR1 is MNHNS and CDR2 SASEGT. CDR3 length: 13 amino acids. The CDR3 region is CASSFLRAQGYTF. The DNA for the CDR3 is TGTGCCAGCAGCTTTTTGAGGGCGCAGGGCTACACCTTC.

This clone was seen once. The CDR3: CASSLGGVSYYGYTF. CDR3 nucleotides: TGCGCCAGCAGCTTGGGCGGGGTCTCCTACTATGGCTACACCTTC. The chain uses TRBV5-1 and TRBJ1-2, with D unresolved. CDR1 and CDR2 from the germline V gene are SGHRS and YFSETQ. This CDR3 comprises 15 residues. Trimming removed 0 bases at V and 3 bases at J, with 12 bases between.

The chain links TRBV19 to TRBJ1-4; D not resolved. The CDR3 length is 13 residues. The V and J ends lost 6 bases and 13 bases respectively, with 18 bases between them. Per germline, CDR1 LNHDA and CDR2 SQIVND (reference sequence). As DNA, the CDR3 is TGTGCCAGTAGCCACGCCCCTGGTGGAGCACTGTTTTTT. Protein: CASSHAPGGALFF.

The chain links TRBV29-1 to TRBJ2-5; weak D call: TRBD2 (5 bases). V was shortened by 5 bases and J by 2 bases, with 9 bases between the two germline ends. Germline values: CDR1 SQVTM, CDR2 ANQGSEA. The CDR3 sequence is 12 residues long. The CDR3 spells CSVWTYQETQYF. CDR3 coding DNA: TGCAGCGTTTGGACTTATCAAGAGACCCAGTACTTC.

V is TRBV6-5 and J is TRBJ1-2, with TRBD1 identical over 9 bases. Germline-derived CDR1 and CDR2 are MNHEY and SVGAGI. J gave up 5 bases and V 2 bases, and 3 bases lay outside the gene matches. CDR3 length: 14 residues. CDR3 nucleotides: TGTGCCAGCAGTTACCGGGGACAGGGATATGGCTACACCTTC. Translating gives CASSYRGQGYGYTF.

The chain carries TRBV5-8 and TRBJ1-2; 7 bases agree with TRBD1. The CDR3 is 13 residues long. With 3 bases clipped from V and 2 bases from J, the junction kept 1 base outside the gene matches. Germline V gives CDR1 SGHTS, CDR2 YDEGEE. This CDR3 reads CASSWGQNYGYTF. DNA for the CDR3: TGTGCCAGCAGCTGGGGACAGAACTATGGCTACACCTTC.

The rearrangement links TRBV29-1 to TRBJ2-1; TRBD2 matches at 8 bases. Germline lookup yields CDR1 SQVTM and CDR2 ANQGSEA. V trimming: 1 base; J trimming: 8 bases; junction bases outside the gene matches: 10. This CDR3 is built from 15 residues. The CDR3 bases are TGCAGCGTTGAAGGTTCGGGAGGGCGATTCTATGAGCAGTTCTTC. Its translation is CSVEGSGGRFYEQFF.

The V and J genes are TRBV7-2 and TRBJ1-3; 9 bases align to TRBD1. J gave up 4 bases and V 1 base, and 2 bases lay outside the gene matches. From germline, CDR1 is SGHTA and CDR2 FQGNSA. CDR3 size: 15 residues. CDR3 sequence: CASSLGGTGGNTIYF. The CDR3, as DNA: TGTGCCAGCAGCTTAGGAGGGACAGGGGGAAACACCATATATTTT.

This rearrangement joins TRBV5-6 to TRBJ2-1; 7 bases agree with TRBD2. This CDR3 spans 17 amino acids. The germline V gene has CDR1 SGHDT and CDR2 YYEEEE. V shed 4 bases and J 0 bases; nucleotides not matched to a gene: 10. The CDR3 sequence is CASSTPGLKSSYNEQFF. The DNA of the CDR3 is TGTGCCAGCAGCACACCGGGACTAAAGAGCTCCTACAATGAGCAGTTCTTC. Using reference TRBV5-6 and TRBJ2-1 for the parts outside the CDR3, the full variable domain is DAGVTQSPTHLIKTRGQQVTLRCSPKSGHDTVSWYQQALGQGPQFIFQYYEEEERQRGNFPDRFSGHQFPNYSSELNVNALLLGDSALYLCASSTPGLKSSYNEQFFGPGTRLTVL.

This sequence joins TRBV14 and TRBJ2-7; 12 bases line up with TRBD2. V lost 2 bases, J lost 1 base, and 3 bases stayed unmatched. This CDR3 has 16 residues. Germline CDR1 and CDR2: SGHDN and FVKESK. CDR3 sequence (DNA): TGTGCCAGCAGCCAATACACTAGCGGGAGGTCCTACGAGCAGTACTTC. It specifies CASSQYTSGRSYEQYF.

The chain recombines TRBV6-6 with TRBJ1-3; D gene ambiguous. This CDR3 is built from 15 residues. Germline lookup yields CDR1 MNHNY and CDR2 SVGAGI (reference sequence). With 0 bases removed from V and 0 bases from J, the gap between germline ends came to 6 bases. CDR3 amino acids: CASSYSWSSGNTIYF. DNA for the CDR3: TGTGCCAGCAGTTACTCTTGGAGCTCTGGAAACACCATATATTTT.

This chain connects TRBV5-1 to TRBJ2-7; 8 bases line up with TRBD1. This CDR3 contains 15 residues. Germline CDR1 SGHRS, CDR2 YFSETQ. V was clipped by 0 bases and J by 4 bases; unmatched bases: 6. CDR3 residues: CASSLVSQGGYEQYF. The CDR3 DNA sequence: TGCGCCAGCAGCTTGGTCTCACAGGGGGGATACGAGCAGTACTTC.

This chain uses TRBV10-1 with TRBJ2-7, with D possibly matching TRBD2 (5 bases). There are 13 residues in the CDR3. CDR1 is WNHNN, CDR2 SYGVQD, per germline (reference sequence). V was cut by 2 bases and J by 2 bases, with 7 bases left in between. The CDR3 loop reads CASSEEGTYEQYF. Written as DNA, the CDR3 is TGCGCCAGCAGTGAGGAGGGTACCTACGAGCAGTACTTC.

This chain's CDR3 is CASGPYSGSDTDTQYF. The CDR3, as DNA: TGCGCCAGCGGCCCCTATAGCGGGAGCGACACAGATACGCAGTATTTT. This chain links TRBV4-1 with TRBJ2-3, with TRBD2 identical over 9 bases. The germline CDR1 and CDR2 sequences are MGHRA and YSYEKL. CDR3 length equals 16 residues. V was clipped by 8 bases and J by 2 bases; unmatched bases: 11.

The V call is TRBV11-1, the J call TRBJ1-1; 9 nucleotides agree with TRBD1. This CDR3 has 14 amino acids. The germline V gene has CDR1 SGHAT and CDR2 FQDESV (reference sequence). Trimming removed 1 base from V and 8 bases from J; junction bases left unmatched: 5. The CDR3 coding sequence is TGTGCCAGCAGCTTAGTCCAACAGGGGGCAGAAGCTTTCTTT. It yields the protein CASSLVQQGAEAFF.